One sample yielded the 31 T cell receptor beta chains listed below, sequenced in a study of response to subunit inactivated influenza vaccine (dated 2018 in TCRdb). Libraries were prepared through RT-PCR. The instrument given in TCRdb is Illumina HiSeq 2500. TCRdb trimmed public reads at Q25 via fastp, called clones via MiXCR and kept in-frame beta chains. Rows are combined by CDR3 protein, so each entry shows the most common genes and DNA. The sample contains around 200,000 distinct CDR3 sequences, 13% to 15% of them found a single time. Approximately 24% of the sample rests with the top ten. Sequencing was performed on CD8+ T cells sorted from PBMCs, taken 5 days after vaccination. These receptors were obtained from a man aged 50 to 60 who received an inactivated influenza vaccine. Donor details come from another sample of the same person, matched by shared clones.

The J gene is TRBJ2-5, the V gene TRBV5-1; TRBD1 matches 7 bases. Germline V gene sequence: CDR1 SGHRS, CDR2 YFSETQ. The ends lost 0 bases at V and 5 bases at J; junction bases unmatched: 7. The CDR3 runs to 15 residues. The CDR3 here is CASSLGQGVVETQYF. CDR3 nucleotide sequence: TGCGCCAGCAGCTTGGGACAGGGAGTCGTGGAGACCCAGTACTTC.

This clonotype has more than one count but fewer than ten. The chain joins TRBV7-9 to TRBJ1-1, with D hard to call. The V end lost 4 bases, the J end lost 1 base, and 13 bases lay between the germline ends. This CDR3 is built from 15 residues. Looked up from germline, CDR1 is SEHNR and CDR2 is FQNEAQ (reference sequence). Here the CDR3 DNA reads TGTGCCAGCAGCTCGTGGACGGACTCGAACACTGAAGCTTTCTTT. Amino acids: CASSSWTDSNTEAFF.

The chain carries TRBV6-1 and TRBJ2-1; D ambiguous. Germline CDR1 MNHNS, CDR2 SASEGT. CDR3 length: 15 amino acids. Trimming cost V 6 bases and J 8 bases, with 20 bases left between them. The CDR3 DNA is TGTGCCAGCAGCGCCGACTTGGTACGACGGGATGAGCAGTTCTTC. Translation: CASSADLVRRDEQFF.

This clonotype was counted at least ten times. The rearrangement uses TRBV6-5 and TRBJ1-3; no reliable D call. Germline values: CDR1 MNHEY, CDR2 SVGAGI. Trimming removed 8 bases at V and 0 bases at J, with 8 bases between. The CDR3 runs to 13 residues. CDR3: CASLAYSGNTIYF. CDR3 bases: TGTGCCAGCCTAGCTTACTCTGGAAACACCATATATTTT.

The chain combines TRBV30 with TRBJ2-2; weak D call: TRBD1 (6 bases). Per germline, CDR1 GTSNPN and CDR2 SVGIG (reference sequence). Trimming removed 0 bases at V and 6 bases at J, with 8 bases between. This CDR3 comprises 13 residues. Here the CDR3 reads CAWSVQGPGELFF. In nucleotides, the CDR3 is TGTGCCTGGAGTGTACAGGGACCCGGGGAGCTGTTTTTT.

CDR3: CSASPRTSYGTDTQYF. The CDR3 bases are TGCAGTGCTAGTCCGCGGACTAGCTATGGCACAGATACGCAGTATTTT. The rearrangement links TRBV20-1 to TRBJ2-3, with 8 bases aligning to TRBD2. The CDR3 spans 16 residues. V lost 3 bases, J lost 1 base, and 9 bases stayed unmatched. CDR1 is DFQATT and CDR2 is SNEGSKA in the germline V gene (reference sequence).

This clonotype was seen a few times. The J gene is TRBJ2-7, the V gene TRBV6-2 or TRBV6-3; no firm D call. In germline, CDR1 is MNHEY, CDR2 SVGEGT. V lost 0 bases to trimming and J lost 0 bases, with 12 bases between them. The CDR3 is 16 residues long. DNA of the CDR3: TGTGCCAGCAGTTACTCGAGAGACATATCCTCCTACGAGCAGTACTTC. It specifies CASSYSRDISSYEQYF.

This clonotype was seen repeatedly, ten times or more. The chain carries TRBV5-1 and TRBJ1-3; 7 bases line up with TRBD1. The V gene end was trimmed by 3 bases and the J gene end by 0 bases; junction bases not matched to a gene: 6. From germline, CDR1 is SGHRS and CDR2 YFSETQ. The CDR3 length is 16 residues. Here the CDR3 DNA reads TGCGCCAGCAGCTGGGACAGCATACTCTCTGGAAACACCATATATTTT. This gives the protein CASSWDSILSGNTIYF.

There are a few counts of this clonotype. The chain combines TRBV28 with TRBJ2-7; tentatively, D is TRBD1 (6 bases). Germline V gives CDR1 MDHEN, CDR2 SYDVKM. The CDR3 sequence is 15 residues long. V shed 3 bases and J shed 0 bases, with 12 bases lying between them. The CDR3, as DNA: TGTGCCAGCAGTTTGCTAGGACAGCACTCCTACGAGCAGTACTTC. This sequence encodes CASSLLGQHSYEQYF.

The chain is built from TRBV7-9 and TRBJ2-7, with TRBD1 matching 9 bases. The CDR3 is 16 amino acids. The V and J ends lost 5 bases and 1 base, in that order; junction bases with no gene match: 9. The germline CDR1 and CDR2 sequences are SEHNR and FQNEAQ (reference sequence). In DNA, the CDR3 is TGTGCCAGCAGCCCTCCGGGACAGGGAGAATCCTACGAGCAGTACTTC. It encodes CASSPPGQGESYEQYF. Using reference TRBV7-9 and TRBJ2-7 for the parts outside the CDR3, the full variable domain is DTGVSQNPRHKITKRGQNVTFRCDPISEHNRLYWYRQTLGQGPEFLTYFQNEAQLEKSRLLSDRFSAERPKGSFSTLEIQRTEQGDSAMYLCASSPPGQGESYEQYFGPGTRLTVT.

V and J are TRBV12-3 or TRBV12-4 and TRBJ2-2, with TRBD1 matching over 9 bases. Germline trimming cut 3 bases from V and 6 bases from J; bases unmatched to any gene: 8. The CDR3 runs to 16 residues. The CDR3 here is CASSFPQGASAGELFF. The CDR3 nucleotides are TGTGCCAGCAGTTTTCCACAGGGGGCGAGCGCCGGGGAGCTGTTTTTT.

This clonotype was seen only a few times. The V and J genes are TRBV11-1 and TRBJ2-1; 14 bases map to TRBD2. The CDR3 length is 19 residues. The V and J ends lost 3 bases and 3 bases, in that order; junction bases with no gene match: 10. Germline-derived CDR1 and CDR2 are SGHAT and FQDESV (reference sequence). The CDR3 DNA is TGTGCCAGCAGCTTGACTAGCGGGAGGGCCCCTATCTTCTACAATGAGCAGTTCTTC. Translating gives CASSLTSGRAPIFYNEQFF.

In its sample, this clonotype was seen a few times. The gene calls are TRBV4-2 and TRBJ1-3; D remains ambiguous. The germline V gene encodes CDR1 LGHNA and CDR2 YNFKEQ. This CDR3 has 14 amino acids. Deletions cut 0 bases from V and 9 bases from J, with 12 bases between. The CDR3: CASSQEERSGTIYF. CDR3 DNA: TGTGCCAGCAGCCAAGAGGAGCGCTCGGGCACCATATATTTT.

The CDR3, as DNA: TGTGCCAGCAGCGTAGATTGGTTAGCCCCCACAGATACGCAGTATTTT. It is translated as CASSVDWLAPTDTQYF. V is TRBV9 and J is TRBJ2-3; no firm D call. V was trimmed by 0 bases and J by 2 bases, leaving 13 bases between them. This CDR3 region has 16 residues. Germline V lookup: CDR1 SGDLS, CDR2 YYNGEE.

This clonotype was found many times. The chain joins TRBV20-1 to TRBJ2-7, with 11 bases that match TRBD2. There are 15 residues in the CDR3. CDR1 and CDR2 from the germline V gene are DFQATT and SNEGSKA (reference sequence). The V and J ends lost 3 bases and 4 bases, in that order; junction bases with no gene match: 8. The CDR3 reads CSARTSGTLAYEQYF. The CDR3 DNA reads TGCAGTGCTAGGACTAGCGGGACTTTGGCTTACGAGCAGTACTTC.

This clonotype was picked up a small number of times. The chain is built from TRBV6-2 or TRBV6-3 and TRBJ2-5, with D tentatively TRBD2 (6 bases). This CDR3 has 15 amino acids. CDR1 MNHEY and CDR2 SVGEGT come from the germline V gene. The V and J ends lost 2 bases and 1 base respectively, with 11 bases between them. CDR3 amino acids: CASSYVVGGQETQYF. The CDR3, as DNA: TGTGCCAGCAGTTACGTGGTGGGGGGCCAAGAGACCCAGTACTTC.

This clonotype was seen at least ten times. The DNA of the CDR3 is TGTGCCAGCAGCTTTGAGGGTCGTGCCGGCTACAATGAGCAGTTCTTC. The encoded protein is CASSFEGRAGYNEQFF. The chain joins TRBV7-9 to TRBJ2-1, with D perhaps TRBD2 (5 bases). V was shortened by 3 bases and J by 3 bases, with 15 bases between the two germline ends. CDR1 is SEHNR and CDR2 is FQNEAQ in the germline V gene (reference sequence). This CDR3 region has 16 residues.

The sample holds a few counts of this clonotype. In DNA, the CDR3 is TGTGCCAGCAGTTTATCGGTTAGCGCTTTTGAGCAGTTCTTC. Translation gives CASSLSVSAFEQFF. This chain uses TRBV27 with TRBJ2-1, with D possibly TRBD2 on 5 matching bases. This CDR3 contains 14 residues. The V gene's germline CDR1 is MNHEY and CDR2 SMNVEV (reference sequence). Trimming pared 0 bases from V and 9 bases from J, leaving 12 bases between.

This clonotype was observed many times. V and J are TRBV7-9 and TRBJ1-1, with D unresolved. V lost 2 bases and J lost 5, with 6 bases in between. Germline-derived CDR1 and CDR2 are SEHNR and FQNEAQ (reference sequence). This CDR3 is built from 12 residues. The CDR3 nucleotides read TGTGCCAGCAGCTTAAAGGGTACTGAAGCTTTCTTT. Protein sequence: CASSLKGTEAFF.

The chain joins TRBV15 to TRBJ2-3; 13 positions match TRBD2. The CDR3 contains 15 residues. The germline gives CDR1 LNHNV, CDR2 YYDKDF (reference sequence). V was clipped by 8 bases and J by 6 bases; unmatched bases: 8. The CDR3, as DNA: TGTGCCACCGGGACTAGCGGGAAGGGTGGGGATACGCAGTATTTT. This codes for CATGTSGKGGDTQYF.

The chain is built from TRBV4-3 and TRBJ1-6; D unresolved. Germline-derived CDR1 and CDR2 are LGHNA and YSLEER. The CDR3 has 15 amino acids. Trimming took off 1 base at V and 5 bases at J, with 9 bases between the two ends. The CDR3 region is CASSQGTENNSPLHF. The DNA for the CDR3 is TGCGCCAGCAGCCAAGGAACAGAAAATAATTCACCCCTCCACTTT.

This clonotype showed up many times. The CDR3 DNA reads as TGCGCCAGCAGCCATCCCGGGACAGGGGACACTGAAGCTTTCTTT. This codes for CASSHPGTGDTEAFF. J is TRBJ1-1 and V is TRBV4-1, with 10 bases that match TRBD1. The J segment lost 3 bases and the V segment lost 3 bases, leaving 4 bases of the junction unmatched. This CDR3 has 15 amino acids. From germline, CDR1 is MGHRA and CDR2 YSYEKL.

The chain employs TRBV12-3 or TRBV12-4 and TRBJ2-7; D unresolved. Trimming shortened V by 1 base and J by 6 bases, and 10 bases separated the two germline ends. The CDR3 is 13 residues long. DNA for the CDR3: TGTGCCAGCAGTTTAGACTTTGAGACCGAGCAGTACTTC. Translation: CASSLDFETEQYF.

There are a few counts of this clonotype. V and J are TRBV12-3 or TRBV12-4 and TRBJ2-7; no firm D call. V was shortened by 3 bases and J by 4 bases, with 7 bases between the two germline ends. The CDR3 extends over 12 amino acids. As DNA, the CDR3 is TGTGCCAGCAGTTTGTCGCGTTACGAGCAGTACTTC. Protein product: CASSLSRYEQYF.

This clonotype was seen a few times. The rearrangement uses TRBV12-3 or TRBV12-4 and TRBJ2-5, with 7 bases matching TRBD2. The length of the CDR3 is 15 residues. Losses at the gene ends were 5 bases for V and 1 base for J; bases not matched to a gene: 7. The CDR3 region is CASSPSGLFQETQYF. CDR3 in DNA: TGTGCCAGCAGTCCCTCGGGACTATTCCAAGAGACCCAGTACTTC.

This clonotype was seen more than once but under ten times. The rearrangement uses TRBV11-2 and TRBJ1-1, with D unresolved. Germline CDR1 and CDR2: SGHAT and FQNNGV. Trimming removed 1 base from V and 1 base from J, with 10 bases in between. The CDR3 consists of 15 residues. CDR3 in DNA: TGTGCCAGCAGCTTAGGGTGGTCTGGGAACACTGAAGCTTTCTTT. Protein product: CASSLGWSGNTEAFF.

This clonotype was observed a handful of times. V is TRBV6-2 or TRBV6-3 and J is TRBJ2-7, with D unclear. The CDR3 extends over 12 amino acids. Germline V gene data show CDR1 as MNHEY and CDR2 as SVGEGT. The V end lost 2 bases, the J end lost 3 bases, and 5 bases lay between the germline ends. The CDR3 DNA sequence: TGTGCCAGCAGTTACGATTACTACGAGCAGTACTTC. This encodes CASSYDYYEQYF.

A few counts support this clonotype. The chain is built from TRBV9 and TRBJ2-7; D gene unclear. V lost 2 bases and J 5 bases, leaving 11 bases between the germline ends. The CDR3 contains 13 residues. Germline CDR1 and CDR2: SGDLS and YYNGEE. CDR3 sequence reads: CASSVGSGDEQYF. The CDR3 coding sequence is TGTGCCAGCAGCGTGGGCTCCGGCGACGAGCAGTACTTC. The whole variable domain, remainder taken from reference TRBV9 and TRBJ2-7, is DSGVTQTPKHLITATGQRVTLRCSPRSGDLSVYWYQQSLDQGLQFLIQYYNGEERAKGNILERFSAQQFPDLHSELNLSSLELGDSALYFCASSVGSGDEQYFGPGTRLTVT.

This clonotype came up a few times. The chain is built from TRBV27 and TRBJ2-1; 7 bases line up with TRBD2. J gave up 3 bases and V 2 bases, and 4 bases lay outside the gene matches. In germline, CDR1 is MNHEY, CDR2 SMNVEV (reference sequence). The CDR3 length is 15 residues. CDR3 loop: CASSLPQRGYNEQFF. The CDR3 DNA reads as TGTGCCAGCAGTTTACCCCAGCGGGGCTACAATGAGCAGTTCTTC.

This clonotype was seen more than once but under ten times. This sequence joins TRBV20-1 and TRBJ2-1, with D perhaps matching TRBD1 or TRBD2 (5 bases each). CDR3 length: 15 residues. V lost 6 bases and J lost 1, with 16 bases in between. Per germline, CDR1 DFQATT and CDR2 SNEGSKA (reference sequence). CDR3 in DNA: TGCAGTGCCGCGAGGGGTGGACTTTCCTACAATGAGCAGTTCTTC. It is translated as CSAARGGLSYNEQFF.

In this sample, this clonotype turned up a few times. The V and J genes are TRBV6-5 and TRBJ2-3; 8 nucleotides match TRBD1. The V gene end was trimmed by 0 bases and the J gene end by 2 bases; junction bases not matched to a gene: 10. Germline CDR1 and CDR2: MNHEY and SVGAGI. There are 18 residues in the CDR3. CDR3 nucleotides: TGTGCCAGCAGTTACTCGGATGGACAGGGAGGACCCACAGATACGCAGTATTTT. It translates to CASSYSDGQGGPTDTQYF.